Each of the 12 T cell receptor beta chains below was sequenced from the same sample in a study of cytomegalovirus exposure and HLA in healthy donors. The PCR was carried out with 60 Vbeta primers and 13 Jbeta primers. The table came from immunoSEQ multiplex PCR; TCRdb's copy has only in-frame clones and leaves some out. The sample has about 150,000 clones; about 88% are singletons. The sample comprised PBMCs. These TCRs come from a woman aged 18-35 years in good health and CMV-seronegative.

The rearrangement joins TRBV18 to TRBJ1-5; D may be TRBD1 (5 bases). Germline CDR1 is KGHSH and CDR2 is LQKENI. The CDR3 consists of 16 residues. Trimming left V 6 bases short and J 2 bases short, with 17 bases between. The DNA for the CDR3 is TGTGCCAGCTCCCATTCCCCCAGGGCCGGCAATCAGCCCCAGCATTTT. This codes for CASSHSPRAGNQPQHF.

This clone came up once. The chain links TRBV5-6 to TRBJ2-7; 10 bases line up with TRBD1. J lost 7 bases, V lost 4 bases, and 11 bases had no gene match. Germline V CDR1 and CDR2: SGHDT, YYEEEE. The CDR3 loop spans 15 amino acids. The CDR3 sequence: CASSLLGTGVREQYF. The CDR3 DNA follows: TGTGCCAGCAGCCTACTCGGGACAGGGGTTCGGGAGCAGTACTTC.

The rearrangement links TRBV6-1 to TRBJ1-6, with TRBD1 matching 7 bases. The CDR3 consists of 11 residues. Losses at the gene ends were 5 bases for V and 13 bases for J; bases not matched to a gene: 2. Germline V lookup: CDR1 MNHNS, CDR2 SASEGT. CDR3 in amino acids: CASSPRGPLHF. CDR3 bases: TGTGCCAGCAGTCCCAGGGGGCCCCTCCACTTT.

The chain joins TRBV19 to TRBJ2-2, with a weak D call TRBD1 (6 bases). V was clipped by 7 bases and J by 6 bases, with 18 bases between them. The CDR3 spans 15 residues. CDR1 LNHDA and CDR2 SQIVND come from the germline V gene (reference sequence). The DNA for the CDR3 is TGTGCCAGTAACCCGACAGGTTCGAGGGCCGGGGAGCTGTTTTTT. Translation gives CASNPTGSRAGELFF.

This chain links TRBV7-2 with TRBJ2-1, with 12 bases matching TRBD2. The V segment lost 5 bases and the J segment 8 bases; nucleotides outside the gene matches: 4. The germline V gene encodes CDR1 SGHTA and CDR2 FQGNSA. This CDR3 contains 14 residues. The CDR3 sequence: CASSPSGRGDEQFF. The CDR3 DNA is TGTGCCAGCAGCCCTAGCGGGAGGGGGGATGAGCAGTTCTTC. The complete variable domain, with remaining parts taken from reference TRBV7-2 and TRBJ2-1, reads GAGVSQSPSNKVTEKGKDVELRCDPISGHTALYWYRQSLGQGLEFLIYFQGNSAPDKSGLPSDRFSAERTGGSVSTLTIQRTQQEDSAVYLCASSPSGRGDEQFFGPGTRLTVL.

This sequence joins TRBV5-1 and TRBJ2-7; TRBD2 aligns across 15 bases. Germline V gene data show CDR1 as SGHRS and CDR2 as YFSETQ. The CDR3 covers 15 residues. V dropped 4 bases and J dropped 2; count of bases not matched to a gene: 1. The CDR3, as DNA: TGCGCCAGCAGCCGGACTAGCGGGGGGGCCTACGAGCAGTACTTC. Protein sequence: CASSRTSGGAYEQYF.

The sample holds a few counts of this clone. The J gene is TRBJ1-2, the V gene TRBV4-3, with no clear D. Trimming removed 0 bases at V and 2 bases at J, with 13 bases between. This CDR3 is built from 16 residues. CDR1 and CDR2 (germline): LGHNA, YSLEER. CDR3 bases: TGCGCCAGCAGCCAAGATTTGGTAAGAGTAAACTATGGCTACACCTTC. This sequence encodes CASSQDLVRVNYGYTF.

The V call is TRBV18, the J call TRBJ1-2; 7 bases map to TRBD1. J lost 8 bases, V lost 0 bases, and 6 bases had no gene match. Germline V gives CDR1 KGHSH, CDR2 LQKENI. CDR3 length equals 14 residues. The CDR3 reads CASSPPPQGVGYTF. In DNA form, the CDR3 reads TGTGCCAGCTCACCACCGCCGCAGGGGGTCGGCTACACCTTC.

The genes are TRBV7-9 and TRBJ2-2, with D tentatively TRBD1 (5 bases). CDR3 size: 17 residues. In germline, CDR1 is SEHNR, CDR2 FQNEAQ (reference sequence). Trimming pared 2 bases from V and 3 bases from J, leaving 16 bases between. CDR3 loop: CASSLTAVLGDTGELFF. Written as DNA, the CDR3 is TGTGCCAGCAGCTTAACGGCCGTCTTAGGGGACACCGGGGAGCTGTTTTTT.

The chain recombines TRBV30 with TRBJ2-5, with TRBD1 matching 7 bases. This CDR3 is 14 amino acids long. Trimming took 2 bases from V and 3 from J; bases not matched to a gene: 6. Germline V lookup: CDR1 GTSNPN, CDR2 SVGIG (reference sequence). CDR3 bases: TGTGCCTGGAGTCCCGGACAGGCTGAAGAGACCCAGTACTTC. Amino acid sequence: CAWSPGQAEETQYF.

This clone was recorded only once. The CDR3 here is CASSIGAGSRGETQYF. In DNA form, the CDR3 reads TGTGCCAGTAGTATAGGGGCGGGCAGCCGGGGGGAGACCCAGTACTTC. The chain couples TRBV19 to TRBJ2-5, with a tentative D call TRBD2 (6 bases). The CDR3 sequence is 16 residues long. Germline loops: CDR1 LNHDA, CDR2 SQIVND (reference sequence). The ends were cut back, 1 base at V and 5 bases at J, with 17 bases in the middle.

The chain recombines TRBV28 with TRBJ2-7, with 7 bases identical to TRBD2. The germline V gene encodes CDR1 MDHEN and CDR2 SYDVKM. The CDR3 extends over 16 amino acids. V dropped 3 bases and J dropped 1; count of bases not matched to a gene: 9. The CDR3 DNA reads TGTGCCAGCAGTTTCTCCCCACTAGCGCCTTCCTACGAGCAGTACTTC. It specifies CASSFSPLAPSYEQYF.